Listed below are T cell receptor beta chains from one sample, sequenced in a study of blood T cell repertoires in COVID-19. TCRdb keeps only in-frame clones here, not all; method: immunoSEQ multiplex PCR. The sample shows more than 50,000 clones, approximately 80% of them seen only once. Sequenced material: peripheral blood. The receptors come from a man between 65 and 85 years old with active or convalescent COVID-19. CDR3s include the opening cysteine and the closing phenylalanine or tryptophan. A D gene is named only where the DNA matches it firmly.

CDR3 protein	CDR3 DNA	V gene	J gene	D gene
CAWSVRRPGTEAFF	TGTGCCTGGAGTGTACGAAGGCCCGGGACTGAAGCTTTCTTT	TRBV30	TRBJ1-1	NA
CASSFDRKADTQYF	TGTGCCAGCAGTTTCGACAGGAAAGCAGATACGCAGTATTTT	TRBV5-6	TRBJ2-3	NA
CASSETGYTYEQYF	TGTGCCAGCAGTGAGACAGGTTACACCTACGAGCAGTACTTC	TRBV25-1	TRBJ2-7	NA
CASSPMSLDGRYEQYF	TGCGCCAGCAGTCCTATGAGTCTTGACGGGAGGTACGAGCAGTACTTC	TRBV5-1	TRBJ2-7	TRBD2
CASSLAREGEQFF	TGCGCCAGCAGCTTGGCCAGGGAAGGAGAGCAGTTCTTC	TRBV5-1	TRBJ2-1	NA
CASHRGPDTEAFF	TGCGCCAGCCACAGGGGGCCTGACACTGAAGCTTTCTTT	TRBV10-2	TRBJ1-1	TRBD1
CASSLAGNNEKLFF	TGTGCCAGCAGCTTAGCTGGCAATAATGAAAAACTGTTTTTT	TRBV7-9	TRBJ1-4	NA
CASSAVGGEKLFF	TGTGCCAGCAGCGCTGTTGGGGGGGAGAAACTGTTTTTT	TRBV9	TRBJ1-4	NA
CSVAHRGEGYGYTF	TGCAGCGTTGCCCACAGGGGGGAGGGCTATGGCTACACCTTC	TRBV29-1	TRBJ1-2	TRBD1
CASGVRGSNQPQHF	TGCGCCAGCGGGGTTAGGGGGAGCAATCAGCCCCAGCATTTT	TRBV5-1	TRBJ1-5	NA
CASSQDPTSGYSYEQYF	TGCGCCAGCAGCCAAGATCCCACTAGCGGATACTCCTACGAGCAGTACTTC	TRBV4-1	TRBJ2-7	TRBD2
CASSLGRGRGNYGYTF	TGTGCCAGCAGCCTCGGCAGGGGGCGGGGAAACTATGGCTACACCTTC	TRBV13	TRBJ1-2	TRBD1